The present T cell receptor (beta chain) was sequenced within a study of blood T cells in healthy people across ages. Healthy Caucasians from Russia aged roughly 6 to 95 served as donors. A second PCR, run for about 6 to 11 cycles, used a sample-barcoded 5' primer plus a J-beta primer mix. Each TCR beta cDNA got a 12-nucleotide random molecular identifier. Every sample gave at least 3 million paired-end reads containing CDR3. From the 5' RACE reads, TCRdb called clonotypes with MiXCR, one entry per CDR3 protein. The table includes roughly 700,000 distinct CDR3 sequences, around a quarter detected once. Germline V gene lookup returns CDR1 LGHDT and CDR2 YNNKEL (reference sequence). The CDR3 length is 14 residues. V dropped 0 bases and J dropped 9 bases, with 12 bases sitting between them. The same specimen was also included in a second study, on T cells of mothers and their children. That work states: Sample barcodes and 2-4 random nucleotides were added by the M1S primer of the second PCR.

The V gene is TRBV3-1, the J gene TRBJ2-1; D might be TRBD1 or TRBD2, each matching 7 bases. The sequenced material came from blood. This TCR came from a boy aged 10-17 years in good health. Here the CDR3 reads CASSQERRGGEQFF. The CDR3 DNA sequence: TGTGCCAGCAGCCAAGAACGCAGGGGGGGTGAGCAGTTCTTC.